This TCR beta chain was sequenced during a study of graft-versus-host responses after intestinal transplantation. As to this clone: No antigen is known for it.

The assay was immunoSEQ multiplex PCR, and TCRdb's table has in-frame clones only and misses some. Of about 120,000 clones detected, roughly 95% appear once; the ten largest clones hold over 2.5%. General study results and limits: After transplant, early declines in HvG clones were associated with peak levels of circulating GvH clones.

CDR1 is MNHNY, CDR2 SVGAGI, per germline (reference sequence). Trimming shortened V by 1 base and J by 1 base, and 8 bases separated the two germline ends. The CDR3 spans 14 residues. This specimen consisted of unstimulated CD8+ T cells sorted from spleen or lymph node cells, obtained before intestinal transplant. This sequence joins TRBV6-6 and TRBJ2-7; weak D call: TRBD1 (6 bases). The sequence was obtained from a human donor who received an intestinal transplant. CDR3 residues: CASSYWGRSYEQYF. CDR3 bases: TGTGCCAGCAGTTACTGGGGGCGGTCCTACGAGCAGTACTTC.